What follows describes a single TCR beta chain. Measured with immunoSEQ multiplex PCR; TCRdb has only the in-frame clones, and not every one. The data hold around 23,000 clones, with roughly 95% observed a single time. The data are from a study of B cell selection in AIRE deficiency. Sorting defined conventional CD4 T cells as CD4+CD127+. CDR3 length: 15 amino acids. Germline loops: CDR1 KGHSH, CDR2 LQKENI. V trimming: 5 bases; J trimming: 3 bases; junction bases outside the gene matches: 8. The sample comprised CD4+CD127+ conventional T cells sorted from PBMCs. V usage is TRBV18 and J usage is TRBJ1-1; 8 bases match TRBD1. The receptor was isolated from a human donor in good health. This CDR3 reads CASSAQGGSDTEAFF. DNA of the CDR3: TGTGCCAGCTCAGCACAGGGGGGATCTGACACTGAAGCTTTCTTT.